These 14 T cell receptor beta chains share one sample of origin, sequenced in a study of shared clonotypes between healthy human individuals. The method was immunoSEQ multiplex PCR; TCRdb's version includes in-frame clones alone and lacks a portion of them. The sample holds over a million clones, around 97% seen once. The sequencing sample was made of naive CD4+ T cells sorted from blood. Noted subset: CD45RA+ positively selected. The source is a man aged 30-40 years in good health.

The rearrangement joins TRBV10-2 to TRBJ2-3; 7 nucleotides agree with TRBD1. V was clipped by 7 bases and J by 2 bases; unmatched bases: 3. The length of the CDR3 is 13 residues. Germline loops: CDR1 WSHSY, CDR2 SAAADI. In nucleotides, the CDR3 is TGCGCCAGCACGGACAGGTTCACAGATACGCAGTATTTT. Translated: CASTDRFTDTQYF.

This clone showed up just a few times. V and J are TRBV29-1 and TRBJ1-5, with a tentative D call TRBD1 (6 bases). Germline V gene sequence: CDR1 SQVTM, CDR2 ANQGSEA. Between the trimmed V and J ends, which lost 4 bases and 1 base, there was a span of 14 bases. There are 15 residues in the CDR3. Here the CDR3 reads CSVVPGAGSNQPQHF. The CDR3 coding sequence is TGCAGCGTTGTCCCAGGGGCCGGGAGCAATCAGCCCCAGCATTTT.

This chain joins TRBV5-1 and TRBJ1-4; 7 bases map to TRBD1. In germline, CDR1 is SGHRS, CDR2 YFSETQ. V lost 1 base, J lost 2 bases, and 5 bases stayed unmatched. The CDR3 loop spans 16 amino acids. As DNA, the CDR3 is TGCGCCAGCAGCTTGAGGGGCAGGGGGACTAATGAAAAACTGTTTTTT. Its translation: CASSLRGRGTNEKLFF.

The rearrangement uses TRBV7-8 and TRBJ2-1, with D possibly matching TRBD1 (5 bases). V was cut by 5 bases and J by 3 bases, with 11 bases left in between. CDR1 and CDR2 from the germline V gene are SGHVS and FQNEAQ. This CDR3 comprises 14 residues. The CDR3 coding sequence is TGTGCCAGCAGCCTCGACAGATACTACAATGAGCAGTTCTTC. Translation: CASSLDRYYNEQFF.

The V and J genes are TRBV5-1 and TRBJ1-2, with TRBD1 identical over 7 bases. J gave up 8 bases and V 0 bases, and 7 bases lay outside the gene matches. The CDR3 sequence is 14 residues long. Looked up from germline, CDR1 is SGHRS and CDR2 is YFSETQ. CDR3 region: CASSLGQGGGGYTF. The CDR3, as DNA: TGCGCCAGCAGCTTGGGCCAGGGGGGCGGAGGCTACACCTTC.

V and J are TRBV2 and TRBJ2-2; D possibly corresponds to TRBD1 (5 bases). This CDR3 spans 15 amino acids. V dropped 5 bases and J dropped 5 bases, with 15 bases sitting between them. From germline, CDR1 is SNHLY and CDR2 FYNNEI. The CDR3, as DNA: TGTGCCAGCAGTTTCATCACCACAGGAACCGGGGAGCTGTTTTTT. Protein product: CASSFITTGTGELFF.

The chain joins TRBV2 to TRBJ1-1; 8 positions match TRBD1. The trim removed 8 bases at V and 0 bases at J, leaving 5 bases unmatched. CDR1 is SNHLY and CDR2 is FYNNEI in the germline V gene. CDR3 size: 14 residues. CDR3 coding DNA: TGTGCCAGCCCCTCCAGGGGGCTGAACACTGAAGCTTTCTTT. Translated, it gives CASPSRGLNTEAFF.

The rearrangement joins TRBV9 to TRBJ2-5, with a possible D match to TRBD1 (7 bases). Deletions cut 4 bases from V and 2 bases from J, with 15 bases between. Germline CDR1 reads SGDLS; CDR2 reads YYNGEE. The length of the CDR3 is 15 residues. This CDR3 is CASSTQQGRQETQYF. The DNA of the CDR3 is TGTGCCAGCAGCACTCAACAGGGGAGGCAAGAGACCCAGTACTTC. The variable domain in full, completed from reference TRBV9 and TRBJ2-5, reads DSGVTQTPKHLITATGQRVTLRCSPRSGDLSVYWYQQSLDQGLQFLIQYYNGEERAKGNILERFSAQQFPDLHSELNLSSLELGDSALYFCASSTQQGRQETQYFGPGTRLLVL.

The chain couples TRBV5-4 to TRBJ2-5, with TRBD1 as a possible D gene (8 bases). Germline V gives CDR1 SGHNT, CDR2 YYREEE (reference sequence). The CDR3 sequence is 15 residues long. V shed 4 bases and J shed 5 bases, with 18 bases lying between them. Here the CDR3 reads CASSDQQGGRETQYF. In nucleotides, the CDR3 is TGTGCCAGCAGCGACCAACAGGGGGGGCGGGAGACCCAGTACTTC.

Points on this clone: Other DNA sequences in this specimen translate into the identical CDR3. CDR3 in amino acids: CASSLASGTYNEQFF. As DNA, the CDR3 is TGCGCCAGCAGCTTGGCCTCGGGGACCTACAATGAGCAGTTCTTC. This chain joins TRBV5-1 and TRBJ2-1; a weak D match, TRBD2 (5 bases). The CDR3 is 15 residues long. V was shortened by 0 bases and J by 2 bases, with 9 bases between the two germline ends. Germline V gene lookup returns CDR1 SGHRS and CDR2 YFSETQ.

The chain combines TRBV7-9 with TRBJ2-7, with 7 bases matching TRBD2. Germline CDR1 and CDR2: SEHNR and FQNEAQ (reference sequence). This CDR3 contains 18 residues. V shed 4 bases, J shed 2 bases, and the junction held 17 bases outside the gene matches. In nucleotides, the CDR3 is TGTGCCAGCAGCTCACCAACCGGGCTAGCGGATTTTCCCTACGAGCAGTACTTC. Its translation is CASSSPTGLADFPYEQYF.

V and J are TRBV7-9 and TRBJ2-5; no clear D. There are 11 residues in the CDR3. Deletions cut 5 bases from V and 7 bases from J, with 8 bases between. The germline V gene encodes CDR1 SEHNR and CDR2 FQNEAQ (reference sequence). The CDR3 spells CASSHERTQYF. In DNA form, the CDR3 reads TGTGCCAGCAGCCACGAGAGGACCCAGTACTTC.

The rearrangement links TRBV11-2 to TRBJ2-3; the D gene is possibly TRBD1 (6 bases). The CDR3 is made up of 17 amino acids. V was pared by 0 bases and J by 2 bases, with 15 bases between. The germline CDR1 and CDR2 sequences are SGHAT and FQNNGV. CDR3: CASSLEGWTAYTDTQYF. The CDR3 nucleotides are TGTGCCAGCAGCTTAGAGGGGTGGACAGCCTACACAGATACGCAGTATTTT.

The chain carries TRBV4-2 and TRBJ2-5; 8 positions match TRBD1. The CDR3 runs 15 residues. Germline CDR1 is LGHNA and CDR2 is YNFKEQ. V lost 0 bases to trimming and J lost 6 bases; unmatched junction nucleotides: 6. CDR3 DNA: TGTGCCAGCAGCCAAGAGGGCGGACAGGGCCAGACCCAGTACTTC. Translation gives CASSQEGGQGQTQYF.